This T cell receptor (beta chain) came from a study of Ad26.COV2.S vaccination and SARS-CoV-2 variants (dated by TCRdb to about 2021). For context, the study as a whole: Vaccine-arm donors came from COV1001, a multicentre, randomized, double-blind, placebo-controlled phase I-IIa trial of Ad26.COV2.S in healthy adults. TCRbeta repertoire sequencing served as the tool for gauging how specific and how broad the SARS-CoV-2-reactive T cell receptors were following Ad26.COV2.S vaccination. Participants in the trial were split at random into five groups of five each, receiving low-dose or high-dose Ad26.COV2.S once or twice, or else placebo on both occasions. Investigators did not know the trial group allocation while performing experiments and assessing outcomes. Ad26.COV2.S was administered intramuscularly at a dose of 5x10^10 or 1x10^11 viral particles, either as one shot or as two shots given 56 days apart. The TCR-sequenced set comprised approximately 32 samples: some 19 Ad26.COV2.S vaccine recipients, 5 placebo recipients and 8 SARS-CoV-2 convalescent individuals. Summary of the overall study and its limitations: After vaccination, spike-specific CD8+ and CD4+ T cell responses were reported to show substantial breadth. Vaccine and placebo recipients had similar non-spike TCR breadth, a finding consistent with the vaccine containing only spike. Compared with placebo recipients, Ad26.COV2.S recipients showed higher spike-specific TCR breadth (P = 0.0014). According to the authors, total T cell responses may have been underestimated by the TCR breadth and depth analyses. The study lacked the statistical power to compare responses across vaccine doses or regimens.

This sample's treatment or condition label indicates: some 20 received Ad26.COV2.S at low or high dose, single or two shots; about five received placebo; per-sample allocation not given. For vaccine and placebo recipients, the sequenced repertoires came from samples collected on day 63 after the first injection. In Cohort 1b, 25 adults aged 18-55 years were enrolled at a single site in Boston, USA, between 29 July and 7 August 2020. Ad26.COV2.S consisted of a replication-incompetent adenovirus type 26 vector by which a prefusion-stabilized SARS-CoV-2 spike protein from the original Wuhan strain was expressed. This clone was observed a few times. Its antigen specificity is not known. No much larger clonotype is one base removed from it; base qualities were not supplied. TCRbeta CDR3 regions were sequenced with the immunoSEQ Assay. After extraction, genomic DNA underwent amplification by bias-controlled multiplex PCR, followed by high-throughput sequencing. In the authors' own workflow: To quantify the absolute abundance of each unique TCRbeta CDR3 region, sequences were collapsed and filtered. T cell fraction was estimated by normalizing TCRbeta template counts to usable DNA, with usable DNA measured through amplification of reference genes found in all nucleated cells. Repertoire TCRs were annotated as SARS-CoV-2-specific by exact matching of V gene, CDR3 amino acid sequence and J gene to a known reactive TCR set. The reference SARS-CoV-2 TCR set came from MIRA and was filtered for enrichment in COVID-19-positive ImmuneCODE repertoires, removing public or cross-reactive TCRs. Drawing on the MIRA antigens, annotated TCRs were analysed further at the level of specific ORF or position within ORF. Depth was the summed frequency of annotated unique rearrangements, while breadth was defined as annotated unique rearrangements over total unique productive rearrangements. Two-sided Wilcoxon rank-sum tests were used to compare TCR breadth between groups. TCRdb mirrors the immuneACCESS table, restricted to in-frame sequences. Some clones are absent from its copies; in checked studies, under half trace to an unresolved V gene, and the reason for the others is unknown. V, J and clone size were drawn from that table, and D and trimming were deduced from the DNA. In all, the sample holds fewer than 900,000 clones, and around 89% of those were seen once. Approximately 1.5% of the sample is taken by the ten largest.

V was cut back by 1 base and J by 4 bases, leaving a gap of 19 bases between them. The CDR1 and CDR2 encoded by the germline V gene (reference sequence) are LGHDT and YNNKEL. The CDR3 runs 17 residues from the cysteine to the phenylalanine. Of the read, only the CDR3 DNA is kept; its 51 bases are in frame from base 1. The sequence derives from a person between 18 and 65 years old who received the Ad26.COV2.S COVID-19 vaccine or a placebo. The source material was peripheral blood, sampled in a trial of Ad26.COV2.S vaccine versus placebo. The chain is assembled from TRBV3-1 (or the pseudogene TRBV3-2) and TRBJ1-1, with a tentative D gene TRBD1 over 5 matching bases. The DNA sequence reads TGTGCCAGCAGCCAAGTAGGATGGGGAGTTGGGACCACTGAAGCTTTCTTT. Its translation is CASSQVGWGVGTTEAFF.